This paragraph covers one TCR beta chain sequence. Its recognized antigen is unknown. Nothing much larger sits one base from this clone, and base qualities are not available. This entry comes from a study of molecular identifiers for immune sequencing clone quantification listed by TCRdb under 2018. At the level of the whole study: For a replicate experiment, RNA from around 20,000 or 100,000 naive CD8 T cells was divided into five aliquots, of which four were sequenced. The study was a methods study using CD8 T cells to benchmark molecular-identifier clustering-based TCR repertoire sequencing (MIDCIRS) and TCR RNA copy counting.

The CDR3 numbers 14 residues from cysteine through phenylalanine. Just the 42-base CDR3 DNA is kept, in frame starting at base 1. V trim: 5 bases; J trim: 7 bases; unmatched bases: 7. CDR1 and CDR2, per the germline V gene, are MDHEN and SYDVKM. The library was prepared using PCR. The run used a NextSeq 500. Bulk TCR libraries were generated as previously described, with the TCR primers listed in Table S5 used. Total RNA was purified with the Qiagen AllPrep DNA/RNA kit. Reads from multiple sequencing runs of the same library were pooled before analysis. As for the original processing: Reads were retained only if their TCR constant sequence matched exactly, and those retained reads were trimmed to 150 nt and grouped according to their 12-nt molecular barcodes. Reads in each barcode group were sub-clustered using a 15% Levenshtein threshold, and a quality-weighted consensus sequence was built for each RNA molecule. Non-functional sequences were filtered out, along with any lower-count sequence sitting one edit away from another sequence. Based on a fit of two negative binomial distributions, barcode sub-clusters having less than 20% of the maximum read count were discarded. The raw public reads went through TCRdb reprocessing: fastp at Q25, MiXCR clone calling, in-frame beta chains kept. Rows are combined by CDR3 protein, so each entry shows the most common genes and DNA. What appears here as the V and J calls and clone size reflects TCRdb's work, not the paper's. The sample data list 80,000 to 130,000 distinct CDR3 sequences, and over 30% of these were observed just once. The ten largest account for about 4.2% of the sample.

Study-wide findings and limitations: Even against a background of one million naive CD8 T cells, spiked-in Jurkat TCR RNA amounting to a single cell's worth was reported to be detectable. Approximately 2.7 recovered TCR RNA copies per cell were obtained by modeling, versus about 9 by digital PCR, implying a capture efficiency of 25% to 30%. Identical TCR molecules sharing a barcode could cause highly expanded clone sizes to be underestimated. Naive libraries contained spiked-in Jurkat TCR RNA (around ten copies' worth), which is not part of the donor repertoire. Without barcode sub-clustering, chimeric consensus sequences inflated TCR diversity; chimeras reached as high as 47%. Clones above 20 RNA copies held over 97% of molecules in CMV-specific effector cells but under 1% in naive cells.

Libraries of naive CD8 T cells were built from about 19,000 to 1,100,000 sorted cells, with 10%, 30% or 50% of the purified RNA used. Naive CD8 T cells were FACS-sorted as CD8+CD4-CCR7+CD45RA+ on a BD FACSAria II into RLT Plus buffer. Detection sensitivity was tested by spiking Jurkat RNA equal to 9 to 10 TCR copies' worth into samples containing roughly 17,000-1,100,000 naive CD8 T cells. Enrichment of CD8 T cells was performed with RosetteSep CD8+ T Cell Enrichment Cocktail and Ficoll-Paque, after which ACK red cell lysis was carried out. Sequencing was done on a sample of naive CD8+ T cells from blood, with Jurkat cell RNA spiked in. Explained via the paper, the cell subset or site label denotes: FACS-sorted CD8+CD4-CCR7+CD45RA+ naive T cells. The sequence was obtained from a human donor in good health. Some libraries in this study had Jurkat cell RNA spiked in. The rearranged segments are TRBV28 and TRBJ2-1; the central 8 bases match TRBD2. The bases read TGTGCCAGCAGTACGGGGGGGCATGGGAATGAGCAGTTCTTC. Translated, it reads CASSTGGHGNEQFF.